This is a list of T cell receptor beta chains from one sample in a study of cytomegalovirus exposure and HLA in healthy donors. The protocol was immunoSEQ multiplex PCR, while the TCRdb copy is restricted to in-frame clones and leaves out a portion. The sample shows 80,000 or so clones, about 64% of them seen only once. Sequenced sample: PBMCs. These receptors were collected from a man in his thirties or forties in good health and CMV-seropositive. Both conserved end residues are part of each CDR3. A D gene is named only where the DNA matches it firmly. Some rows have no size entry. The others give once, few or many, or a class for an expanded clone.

CASSPQTGSNTGELFF,TGTGCCAGCAGCCCCCAGACAGGGTCGAACACCGGGGAGCTGTTTTTT,TRBD1,-,TRBJ2-2,TRBV5-4
CATSITSVRTQYF,TGTGCCACCAGCATCACTAGCGTCCGTACGCAGTATTTT,TRBD2,-,TRBJ2-3,TRBV15
CASSPSGGGAGYGYTF,TGCGCCAGCAGCCCATCCGGAGGGGGCGCTGGGTATGGCTACACCTTC,TRBD1,-,TRBJ1-2,TRBV4-1
CASSGTLSSYNEQFF,TGTGCCAGCAGTGGAACCTTGAGCTCCTACAATGAGCAGTTCTTC,-,few,TRBJ2-1,TRBV2
CASGGDNENIQYF,TGTGCCAGTGGGGGGGACAACGAAAACATTCAGTACTTC,-,-,TRBJ2-4,TRBV27
CASSSGTGSYEQYF,TGCGCCAGCAGCTCAGGGACAGGGTCCTACGAGCAGTACTTC,TRBD1,few,TRBJ2-7,TRBV5-1
CASSQVDRAYGYTF,TGCGCCAGCAGCCAAGTGGACAGGGCTTATGGCTACACCTTC,TRBD1,-,TRBJ1-2,TRBV4-1
CASGLGVGRQETQYF,TGTGCTAGTGGTTTGGGAGTGGGGAGACAAGAGACCCAGTACTTC,-,-,TRBJ2-5,TRBV12-5
CAWSVQGGQPQHF,TGTGCCTGGAGTGTACAGGGTGGTCAGCCCCAGCATTTT,-,-,TRBJ1-5,TRBV30
CASSSTQFSEQYF,TGTGCCAGCAGCTCCACACAGTTTTCCGAGCAGTACTTC,-,-,TRBJ2-7,TRBV5-6
CASSDSMLGGSFGEQFF,TGTGCCAGCAGTGACTCGATGCTAGGCGGGAGTTTTGGTGAGCAGTTCTTC,TRBD2,few,TRBJ2-1,TRBV6-4
CASSLGQGSYEQYF,TGTGCCAGCAGCCTCGGACAGGGTTCCTACGAGCAGTACTTC,TRBD1,-,TRBJ2-7,TRBV9
CASSNTGWVDTQYF,TGTGCCAGTAGTAACACAGGGTGGGTCGATACGCAGTATTTT,-,few,TRBJ2-3,TRBV19
CASSPGVPTDTQYF,TGTGCCAGTAGTCCGGGGGTCCCCACAGATACGCAGTATTTT,-,-,TRBJ2-3,TRBV19
CASGLILAGDYEQYF,TGTGCTAGTGGTTTGATCCTAGCGGGGGATTACGAGCAGTACTTC,TRBD2,-,TRBJ2-7,TRBV12-5
CASSYSGAENQPQHF,TGTGCCAGCAGTTACTCGGGGGCAGAGAATCAGCCCCAGCATTTT,-,-,TRBJ1-5,TRBV6-6
CASSSSPSVGWVEQFF,TGTGCCAGCAGCTCCTCCCCTAGCGTGGGGTGGGTTGAGCAGTTCTTC,-,-,TRBJ2-1,TRBV7-2
CASSSLDPGVAGSLYNEQFF,TGTGCCAGCAGCAGCTTAGATCCTGGGGTTGCGGGATCCCTCTACAATGAGCAGTTCTTC,-,-,TRBJ2-1,TRBV11-3
CASSQEGLAGGRFGELFF,TGTGCCAGCAGCCAAGAGGGACTAGCGGGAGGGCGATTCGGGGAGCTGTTTTTT,TRBD2,few,TRBJ2-2,TRBV4-2
CASSISGQSYEQYF,TGTGCCAGTAGTATTTCGGGACAGTCCTACGAGCAGTACTTC,TRBD1,few,TRBJ2-7,TRBV19
CATSRVLWGGSGNTIYF,TGTGCCACCAGCAGAGTATTATGGGGGGGCAGTGGAAACACCATATATTTT,-,-,TRBJ1-3,TRBV15
CASSPAGFSPYNEQFF,TGTGCCAGCAGCCCGGCAGGGTTTTCTCCCTACAATGAGCAGTTCTTC,-,few,TRBJ2-1,TRBV7-8
CASTRGGGQPQHF,TGTGCCAGCACCCGAGGGGGTGGACAGCCCCAGCATTTT,-,few,TRBJ1-5,TRBV6-5
CASSYGLAGGPSVTQDTQYF,TGTGCCAGCAGTTACGGACTAGCGGGGGGGCCGAGTGTCACGCAAGATACGCAGTATTTT,TRBD2,-,TRBJ2-3,TRBV5-4
CAISAWTAQETQYF,TGTGCCATCAGTGCCTGGACAGCGCAAGAGACCCAGTACTTC,-,-,TRBJ2-5,TRBV10-3
CASSAPGLTYGYTF,TGTGCCAGCAGTGCCCCGGGACTGACCTATGGCTACACCTTC,-,-,TRBJ1-2,TRBV25-1
CASRVDLYNSPLHF,TGTGCCAGCAGAGTAGACTTATATAATTCACCCCTCCACTTT,-,-,TRBJ1-6,TRBV2
CASSEGGLAGDTDTQYF,TGTGCCAGCAGTGAAGGTGGACTAGCGGGAGACACAGATACGCAGTATTTT,TRBD2,-,TRBJ2-3,TRBV6-4
CASSRTGLQYF,TGTGCCAGCAGCAGAACAGGGTTACAGTACTTC,-,-,TRBJ2-7,TRBV7-9
CASSLGNRDTGELFF,TGTGCCAGCAGTTTAGGGAACAGGGACACCGGGGAGCTGTTTTTT,-,-,TRBJ2-2,TRBV28
CASSQPGEEQFF,TGCGCCAGCAGCCAGCCGGGGGAAGAGCAGTTCTTC,-,-,TRBJ2-1,TRBV4-3
CASSFQGVSDTQYF,TGTGCCAGCAGCTTCCAGGGGGTGTCAGATACGCAGTATTTT,TRBD1,-,TRBJ2-3,TRBV7-9
CASSTLIGTGYEQYF,TGCGCCAGCAGCACGCTTATCGGGACAGGCTACGAGCAGTACTTC,TRBD1,-,TRBJ2-7,TRBV4-3
CASSLAGGTNEKLFF,TGTGCCAGCAGCTTAGCCGGAGGCACAAACGAAAAACTGTTTTTT,-,-,TRBJ1-4,TRBV7-8
CASSRDRGTTDTQYF,TGTGCCAGCAGCCGGGACAGGGGGACCACAGATACGCAGTATTTT,TRBD1,-,TRBJ2-3,TRBV6-5
CASSSVGGEAFF,TGCGCCAGCAGTTCGGTGGGGGGTGAAGCTTTCTTT,-,-,TRBJ1-1,TRBV10-1
CASSSTGGRTEAFF,TGTGCCAGCAGCTCGACAGGGGGGCGCACTGAAGCTTTCTTT,TRBD1,-,TRBJ1-1,TRBV7-3
CASSGGQTQYF,TGTGCCAGCAGTGGTGGACAGACGCAGTACTTC,-,few,TRBJ2-7,TRBV25-1
CASSSQTGDTEAFF,TGCGCCAGCAGCTCGCAAACAGGGGACACTGAAGCTTTCTTT,TRBD1,-,TRBJ1-1,TRBV5-1
CASGTGNTQPQHF,TGTGCCAGCGGGACAGGCAATACTCAGCCCCAGCATTTT,TRBD1,-,TRBJ1-5,TRBV7-9
CASSEALWGPKHQPQHF,TGTGCCAGCAGTGAAGCGCTTTGGGGGCCGAAACATCAGCCCCAGCATTTT,-,-,TRBJ1-5,TRBV2
CASGFLTSGGLYEQYF,TGTGCTAGTGGTTTCCTTACTAGCGGGGGGTTGTACGAGCAGTACTTC,TRBD2,few,TRBJ2-7,TRBV12-5
CASSPDSPPGETQYF,TGTGCCAGCTCACCAGACAGCCCCCCGGGAGAGACCCAGTACTTC,-,-,TRBJ2-5,TRBV18
CASSQRGPGTGELFF,TGTGCCAGCAGCCAAAGAGGGCCGGGGACCGGGGAGCTGTTTTTT,-,-,TRBJ2-2,TRBV14
CASRAGGNYGYTF,TGTGCCAGCAGAGCCGGGGGGAACTATGGCTACACCTTC,-,-,TRBJ1-2,TRBV28
CATSRRDSYEQYF,TGTGCCACCAGCAGACGGGACTCCTACGAGCAGTACTTC,-,-,TRBJ2-7,TRBV15
CASSQDAGLYGYTF,TGTGCCAGCAGCCAAGACGCAGGCCTCTATGGCTACACCTTC,-,few,TRBJ1-2,TRBV4-2
CASSLNRNNEKLFF,TGCGCCAGCAGCTTGAACAGAAATAATGAAAAACTGTTTTTT,-,-,TRBJ1-4,TRBV5-1
CAIRINRESTEAFF,TGTGCCATCAGGATAAACAGGGAATCCACTGAAGCTTTCTTT,-,few,TRBJ1-1,TRBV10-3
CASSSRTAVSYNEQFF,TGTGCCAGCAGCTCTCGGACAGCGGTCTCCTACAATGAGCAGTTCTTC,-,-,TRBJ2-1,TRBV11-2
CASSGQMNTEAFF,TGTGCCAGCAGTGGACAGATGAACACTGAAGCTTTCTTT,-,-,TRBJ1-1,TRBV2
CASSHNPGAKNIQYF,TGCGCCAGCAGCCACAACCCGGGAGCCAAAAACATTCAGTACTTC,-,-,TRBJ2-4,TRBV4-1
CASILSQGRAGELFF,TGTGCCAGCATCCTAAGTCAGGGGAGGGCCGGGGAGCTGTTTTTT,-,-,TRBJ2-2,TRBV5-5
CSVTDSSYNEQFF,TGCAGCGTTACTGACAGCTCCTACAATGAGCAGTTCTTC,-,-,TRBJ2-1,TRBV29-1